The entry that follows covers one T cell receptor beta chain sequence. Other DNA sequences in the same sample also yield this CDR3. Only in-frame clones appear in the TCRdb table, and some are missing; sequencing was by immunoSEQ multiplex PCR. The profile covers about 170,000 clones, with about 85% appearing a single time and approximately 15% taken by the ten largest. The data are from a study of blood T cell repertoires in COVID-19. Study background: Spain, Italy and the United States supplied samples that represented acute and convalescent COVID-19.

The CDR3 consists of 15 residues. Trimming at V came to 6 bases and at J to 8 bases, leaving 10 bases not matched to a gene. The germline V gene encodes CDR1 LNHDA and CDR2 SQIVND (reference sequence). The TCR sequence derives from a woman in her 70s with COVID-19, enrolled during active disease. Input material: peripheral blood. The chain uses TRBV19 and TRBJ1-4; 9 bases are a match to TRBD1. CDR3 sequence (DNA): TGTGCCAGTAGCCCTGGGACAGGGACCGGGGAAAAACTGTTTTTT. It specifies CASSPGTGTGEKLFF.